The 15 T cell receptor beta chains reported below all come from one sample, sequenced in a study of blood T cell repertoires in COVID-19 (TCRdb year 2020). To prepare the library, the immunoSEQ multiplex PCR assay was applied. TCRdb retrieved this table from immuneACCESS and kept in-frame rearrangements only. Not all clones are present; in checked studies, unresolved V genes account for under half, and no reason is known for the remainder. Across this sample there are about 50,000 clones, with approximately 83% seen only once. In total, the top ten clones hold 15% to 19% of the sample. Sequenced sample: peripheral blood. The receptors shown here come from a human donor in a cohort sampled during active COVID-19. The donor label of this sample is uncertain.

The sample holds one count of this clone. The CDR3 DNA sequence: TGCGCCAGCAGCTTGGAACATGTCGGGGTTGGGGCCAACGTCCTGACTTTC. It codes for CASSLEHVGVGANVLTF. The chain couples TRBV5-1 to TRBJ2-6; a possible D gene is TRBD2 (5 bases). Trimming took 0 bases from V and 3 from J, leaving 13 bases between them. Germline assignment: CDR1 SGHRS and CDR2 YFSETQ. The CDR3 runs to 17 residues.

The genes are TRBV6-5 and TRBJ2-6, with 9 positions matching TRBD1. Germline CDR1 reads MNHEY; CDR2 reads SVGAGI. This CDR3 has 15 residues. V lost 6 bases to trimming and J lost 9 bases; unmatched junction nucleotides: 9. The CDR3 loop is CASSPGTGWVNVLTF. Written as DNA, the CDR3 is TGTGCCAGCAGCCCCGGGACAGGGTGGGTCAACGTCCTGACTTTC.

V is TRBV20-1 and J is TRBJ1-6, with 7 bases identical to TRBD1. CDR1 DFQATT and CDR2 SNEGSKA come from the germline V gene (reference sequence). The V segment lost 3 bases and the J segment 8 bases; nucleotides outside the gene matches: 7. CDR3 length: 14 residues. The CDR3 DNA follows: TGCAGTGCTAGTTTAGGCAGGGGGTATTCACCCCTCCACTTT. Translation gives CSASLGRGYSPLHF.

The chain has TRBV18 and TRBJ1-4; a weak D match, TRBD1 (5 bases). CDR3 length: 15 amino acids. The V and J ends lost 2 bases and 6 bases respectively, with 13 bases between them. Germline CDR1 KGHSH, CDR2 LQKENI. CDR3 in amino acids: CASSPEGQGYEKLFF. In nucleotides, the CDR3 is TGTGCCAGCTCACCAGAAGGGCAGGGTTATGAAAAACTGTTTTTT.

In DNA form, the CDR3 reads TGTGCCAGCAGGGCGAAAGGAGCCCAGTACTTC. Translating it yields CASRAKGAQYF. The chain has TRBV6-5 and TRBJ2-5; D is uncertain. Germline-derived CDR1 and CDR2 are MNHEY and SVGAGI. CDR3 length equals 11 residues. Between the trimmed V and J ends, which lost 6 bases and 9 bases, there was a span of 11 bases.

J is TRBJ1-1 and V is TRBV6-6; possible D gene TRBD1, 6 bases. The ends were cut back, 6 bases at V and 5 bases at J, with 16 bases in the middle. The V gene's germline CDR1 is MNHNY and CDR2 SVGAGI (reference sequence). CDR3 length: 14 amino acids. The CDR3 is CASSLNRVGTEAFF. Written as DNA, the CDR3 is TGTGCCAGCAGCCTCAACAGGGTGGGGACTGAAGCTTTCTTT.

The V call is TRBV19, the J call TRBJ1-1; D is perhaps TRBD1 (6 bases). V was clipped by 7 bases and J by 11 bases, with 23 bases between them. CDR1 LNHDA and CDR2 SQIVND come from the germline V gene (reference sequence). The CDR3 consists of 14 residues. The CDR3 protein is CASTSTGGTIRAFF. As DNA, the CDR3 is TGTGCCAGTACGAGTACGGGGGGCACGATAAGGGCTTTCTTT.

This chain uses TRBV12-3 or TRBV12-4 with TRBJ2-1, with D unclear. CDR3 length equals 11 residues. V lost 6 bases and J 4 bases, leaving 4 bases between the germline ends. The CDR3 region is CASSLYNEQFF. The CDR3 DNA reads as TGTGCCAGCAGCCTATACAATGAGCAGTTCTTC.

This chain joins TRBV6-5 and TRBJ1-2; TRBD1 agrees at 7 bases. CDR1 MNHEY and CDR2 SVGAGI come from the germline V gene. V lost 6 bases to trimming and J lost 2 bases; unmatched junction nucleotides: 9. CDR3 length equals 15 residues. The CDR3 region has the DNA TGTGCCAGCAGCACATTCAGGGGGAACAACTATGGCTACACCTTC. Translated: CASSTFRGNNYGYTF.

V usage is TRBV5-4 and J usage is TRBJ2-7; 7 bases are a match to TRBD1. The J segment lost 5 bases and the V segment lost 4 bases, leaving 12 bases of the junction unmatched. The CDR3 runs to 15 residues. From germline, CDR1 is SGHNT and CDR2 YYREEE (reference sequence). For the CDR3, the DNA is TGTGCCAGCAGCGGACCCGGGACAGCGACCAACGAGCAGTACTTC. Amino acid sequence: CASSGPGTATNEQYF.

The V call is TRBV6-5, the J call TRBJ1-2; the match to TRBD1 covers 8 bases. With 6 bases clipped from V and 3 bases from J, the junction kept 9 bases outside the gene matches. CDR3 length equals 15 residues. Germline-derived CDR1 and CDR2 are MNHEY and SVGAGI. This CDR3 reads CASSNRDRSYYGYTF. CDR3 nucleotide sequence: TGTGCCAGCAGCAACCGGGACAGGTCTTACTATGGCTACACCTTC.

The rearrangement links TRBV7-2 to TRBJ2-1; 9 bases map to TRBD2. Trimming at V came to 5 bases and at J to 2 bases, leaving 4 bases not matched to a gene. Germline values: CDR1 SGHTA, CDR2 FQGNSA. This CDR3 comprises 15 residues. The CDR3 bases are TGTGCCAGCAGCCCATTAGCGGGGGCCTACAATGAGCAGTTCTTC. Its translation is CASSPLAGAYNEQFF.

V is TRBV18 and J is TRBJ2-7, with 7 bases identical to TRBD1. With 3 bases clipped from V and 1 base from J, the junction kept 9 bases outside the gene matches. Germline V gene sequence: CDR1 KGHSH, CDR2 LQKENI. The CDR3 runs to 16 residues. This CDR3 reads CASSPGSSGQSYEQYF. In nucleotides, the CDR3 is TGTGCCAGCTCACCGGGGTCCTCGGGACAGTCCTACGAGCAGTACTTC.

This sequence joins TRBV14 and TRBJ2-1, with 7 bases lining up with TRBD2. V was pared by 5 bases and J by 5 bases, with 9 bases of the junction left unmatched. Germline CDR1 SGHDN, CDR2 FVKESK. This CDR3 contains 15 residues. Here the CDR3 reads CASSSWGGVDNEQFF. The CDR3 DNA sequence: TGTGCCAGCAGCTCCTGGGGGGGAGTAGACAATGAGCAGTTCTTC.

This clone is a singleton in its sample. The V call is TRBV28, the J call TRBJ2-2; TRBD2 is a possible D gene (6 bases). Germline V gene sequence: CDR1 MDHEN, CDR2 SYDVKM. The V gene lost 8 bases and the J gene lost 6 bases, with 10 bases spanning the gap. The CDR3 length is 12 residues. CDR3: CASLEGAGELFF. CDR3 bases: TGTGCCAGCTTGGAGGGTGCCGGGGAGCTGTTTTTT.